These T cell receptor beta chains were read from a single sample in a study of shared clonotypes between healthy human individuals. Sequencing was performed with immunoSEQ multiplex PCR; in TCRdb, only in-frame clones are kept and a portion is missing. The sample includes fewer than 1.8 million clones, approximately 98.5% of them seen just once. The specimen was naive CD4+ T cells sorted from blood. The receptor set was obtained from a man younger than 45 in good health. The CDR3 runs from the conserved cysteine through the conserved F or W. D genes are given only for firm matches. Rows may omit the clone size; those that give it use once, few, many or a size class.

J	size	V	D	CDR3	DNA
TRBJ2-3	once	TRBV29-1	TRBD2	CSSLGLAGGLDTQYF	TGCAGCTCCCTCGGGCTAGCGGGAGGTTTAGATACGCAGTATTTT
TRBJ2-1	few	TRBV9	.	CASSVGSYNEQFF	TGTGCCAGCAGCGTAGGATCCTACAATGAGCAGTTCTTC
TRBJ1-2	.	TRBV5-1	.	CASSLVGDYQGGYTF	TGCGCCAGCAGCTTGGTAGGCGACTATCAGGGCGGCTACACCTTC
TRBJ2-7	.	TRBV18	.	CASFPRRALPYEQYF	TGTGCCAGCTTCCCTCGAAGGGCCCTTCCCTACGAGCAGTACTTC
TRBJ2-3	once	TRBV5-4	.	CASGPRRITGADTQYF	TGTGCCAGCGGCCCCCGGCGGATTACGGGGGCAGATACGCAGTATTTT
TRBJ1-1	once	TRBV9	.	CASSVVEGVSEAEAFF	TGTGCCAGCAGCGTAGTCGAGGGGGTGAGCGAGGCTGAAGCTTTCTTT
TRBJ2-3	.	TRBV20-1	.	CSARDLVAQYF	TGCAGTGCTAGAGATTTGGTTGCGCAGTATTTT
TRBJ2-1	.	TRBV9	.	CASSVGPGDEQFF	TGTGCCAGCAGCGTAGGCCCTGGGGATGAGCAGTTCTTC
TRBJ1-3	.	TRBV9	.	CASSALGGSLVGNTIYF	TGTGCCAGCAGCGCGCTTGGGGGGTCCCTCGTTGGAAACACCATATATTTT
TRBJ2-7	.	TRBV5-4	.	CASSIGTPSYEQYF	TGTGCCAGCAGCATCGGGACTCCCTCCTACGAGCAGTACTTC
TRBJ2-1	once	TRBV5-4	TRBD2	CASSRERGNEQFF	TGTGCCAGCAGCCGGGAGCGGGGGAACGAGCAGTTCTTC
TRBJ2-2	.	TRBV7-9	.	CASSPSANWGTGELFF	TGTGCCAGCAGCCCAAGCGCCAATTGGGGGACCGGGGAGCTGTTTTTT
TRBJ2-7	.	TRBV27	TRBD2	CASSSLAGALYEQYF	TGTGCCAGCAGTTCATTAGCGGGAGCCCTCTACGAGCAGTACTTC
TRBJ1-2	.	TRBV7-2	.	CASSPNSIPYGYTF	TGTGCCAGCAGCCCGAATTCTATCCCCTATGGCTACACCTTC
TRBJ2-7	.	TRBV28	.	CASSYYEQYF	TGTGCCAGCAGCTACTACGAGCAGTACTTC
TRBJ2-1	.	TRBV5-1	.	CASSFQGLLQFF	TGCGCCAGCAGCTTCCAGGGACTCCTCCAGTTCTTC
TRBJ2-1	.	TRBV11-2	TRBD1	CASSFRDRGNPNEQFF	TGTGCCAGCAGCTTCCGGGACAGGGGAAATCCCAATGAGCAGTTCTTC
TRBJ2-1	.	TRBV30	.	CAWSVGDLTTEQFF	TGTGCCTGGAGTGTCGGGGACCTTACAACTGAGCAGTTCTTC
TRBJ1-5	once	TRBV5-1	.	CASSLGFGDNQPQHF	TGCGCCAGCAGCTTGGGTTTCGGTGACAATCAGCCCCAGCATTTT
TRBJ2-5	.	TRBV25-1	.	CASSEYTGRKETQYF	TGTGCCAGCAGTGAATACACGGGACGGAAAGAGACCCAGTACTTC
TRBJ1-5	.	TRBV28	TRBD1	CASSSGGAVSNQPQHF	TGTGCCAGCAGTTCAGGGGGCGCGGTAAGCAATCAGCCCCAGCATTTT
TRBJ2-7	.	TRBV5-1	TRBD2	CASSSGLAASYEQYF	TGCGCCAGCAGCTCGGGACTAGCGGCCTCCTACGAGCAGTACTTC
TRBJ2-3	.	TRBV7-9	.	CASSLRVGAQNTDTQYF	TGTGCCAGCAGCTTAAGGGTTGGGGCCCAGAACACAGATACGCAGTATTTT
TRBJ2-7	.	TRBV28	.	CASSLGGREQYF	TGTGCCAGCAGTTTGGGAGGTCGCGAGCAGTACTTC
TRBJ2-1	.	TRBV7-2	TRBD2	CASSPRLAWGEQFF	TGTGCCAGCAGCCCCAGACTAGCATGGGGTGAGCAGTTCTTC
TRBJ2-2	.	TRBV4-2	TRBD2	CASSQETRLASGELFF	TGTGCCAGCAGCCAAGAGACGAGACTAGCAAGCGGGGAGCTGTTTTTT
TRBJ2-1	once	TRBV28	TRBD2	CASSLGGRDSNEQFF	TGTGCCAGCAGTTTAGGAGGGAGGGACTCCAATGAGCAGTTCTTC
TRBJ2-6	.	TRBV7-2	.	CASSPRESSGANVLTF	TGTGCCAGCAGCCCCAGGGAAAGCTCTGGGGCCAACGTCCTGACTTTC
TRBJ1-5	.	TRBV28	.	CASTREGPASRPQHF	TGTGCCAGCACCCGTGAAGGGCCCGCGTCACGGCCCCAGCATTTT
TRBJ2-1	.	TRBV4-1	TRBD2	CASSPNLAGGYNEQFF	TGCGCCAGCAGCCCAAACCTAGCGGGAGGGTACAATGAGCAGTTCTTC
TRBJ2-3	.	TRBV28	.	CASSLPGRGTDTQYF	TGTGCCAGCAGTCTCCCGGGCCGGGGGACAGATACGCAGTATTTT
TRBJ1-3	.	TRBV5-1	.	CASSLAGAGNTIYF	TGCGCCAGCAGCTTGGCGGGGGCTGGAAACACCATATATTTT
TRBJ2-2	.	TRBV7-3	.	CASSLISRHTGELFF	TGTGCCAGCAGCTTAATCTCGCGGCACACCGGGGAGCTGTTTTTT
TRBJ2-2	.	TRBV23-1	TRBD1	CASSQLTGGAPDTGELFF	TGCGCCAGCAGTCAGCTCACAGGGGGCGCACCGGACACCGGGGAGCTGTTTTTT
TRBJ1-1	.	TRBV7-2	.	CASSFNGQWRRAFF	TGTGCCAGCAGCTTCAATGGGCAGTGGCGTAGAGCTTTCTTT
TRBJ2-7	.	TRBV18	.	CASSPKKTEQSYEQYF	TGTGCCAGCTCACCAAAGAAAACGGAACAGTCCTACGAGCAGTACTTC
TRBJ2-1	.	TRBV7-2	TRBD2	CASSSGLAGTEQFF	TGTGCCAGCAGCTCGGGACTAGCGGGAACTGAGCAGTTCTTC
TRBJ1-1	.	TRBV11-2	.	CASSLLLVGSTEAFF	TGTGCCAGCAGCTTACTATTGGTCGGGAGCACTGAAGCTTTCTTT
TRBJ2-7	.	TRBV28	TRBD1	CASSPRQGTYEQYF	TGTGCCAGCAGTCCGCGACAGGGAACCTACGAGCAGTACTTC
TRBJ1-4	.	TRBV9	.	CASSVGTRPNEKLFF	TGTGCCAGCAGCGTAGGGACTCGACCTAATGAAAAACTGTTTTTT